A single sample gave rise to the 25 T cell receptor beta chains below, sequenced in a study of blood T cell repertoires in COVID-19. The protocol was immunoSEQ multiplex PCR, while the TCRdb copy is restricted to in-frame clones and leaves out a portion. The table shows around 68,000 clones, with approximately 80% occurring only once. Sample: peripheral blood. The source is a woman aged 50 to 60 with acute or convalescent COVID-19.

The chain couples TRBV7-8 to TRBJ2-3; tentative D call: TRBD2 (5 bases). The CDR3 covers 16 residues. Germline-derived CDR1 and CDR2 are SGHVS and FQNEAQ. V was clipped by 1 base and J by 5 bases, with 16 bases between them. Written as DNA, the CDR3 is TGTGCCAGCAGCTTAGGTCTGAGGGTTGTGAGAGATACGCAGTATTTT. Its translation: CASSLGLRVVRDTQYF.

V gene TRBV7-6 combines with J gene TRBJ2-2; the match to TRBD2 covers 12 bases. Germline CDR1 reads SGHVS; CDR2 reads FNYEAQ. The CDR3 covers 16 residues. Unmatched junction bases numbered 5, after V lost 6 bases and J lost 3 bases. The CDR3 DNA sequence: TGTGCCAGCAGGCCGACTAGCGGGAGTGACACCGGGGAGCTGTTTTTT. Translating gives CASRPTSGSDTGELFF.

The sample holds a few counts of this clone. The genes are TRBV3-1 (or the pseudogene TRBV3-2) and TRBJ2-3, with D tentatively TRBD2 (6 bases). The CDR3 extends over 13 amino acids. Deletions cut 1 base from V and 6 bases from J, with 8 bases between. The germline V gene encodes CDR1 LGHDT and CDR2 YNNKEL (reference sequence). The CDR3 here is CASSQGEVDTQYF. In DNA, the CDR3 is TGTGCCAGCAGCCAAGGGGAGGTTGATACGCAGTATTTT.

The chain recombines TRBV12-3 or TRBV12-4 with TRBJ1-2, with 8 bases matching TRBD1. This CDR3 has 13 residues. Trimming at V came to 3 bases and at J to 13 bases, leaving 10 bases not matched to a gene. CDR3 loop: CASSFRGQERFTF. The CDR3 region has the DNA TGTGCCAGCAGTTTTAGGGGACAGGAACGTTTCACCTTC.

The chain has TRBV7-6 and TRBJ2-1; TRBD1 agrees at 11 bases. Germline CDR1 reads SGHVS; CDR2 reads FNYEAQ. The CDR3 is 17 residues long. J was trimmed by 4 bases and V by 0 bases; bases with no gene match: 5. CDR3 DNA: TGTGCCAGCAGCTTAGCCACCGGGACAGGGGGGTACAATGAGCAGTTCTTC. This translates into CASSLATGTGGYNEQFF.

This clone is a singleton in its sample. The CDR3 region is CASSQQGNSNQPQHF. The CDR3 nucleotides are TGCGCCAGCAGTCAACAGGGAAATAGCAATCAGCCCCAGCATTTT. The V gene is TRBV23-1, the J gene TRBJ1-5; perhaps TRBD1 as D (5 bases). TRBV23-1 has ORF status, its function being uncertain. The germline V and J ends were trimmed by 2 bases and 0 bases, with 8 bases remaining between them. The CDR3 loop spans 15 amino acids.

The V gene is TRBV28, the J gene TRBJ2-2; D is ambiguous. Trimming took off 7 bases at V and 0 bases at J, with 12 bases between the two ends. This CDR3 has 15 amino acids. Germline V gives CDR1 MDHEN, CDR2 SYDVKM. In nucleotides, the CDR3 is TGTGCCAGCAAACTGAGTATCTCGAACACCGGGGAGCTGTTTTTT. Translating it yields CASKLSISNTGELFF.

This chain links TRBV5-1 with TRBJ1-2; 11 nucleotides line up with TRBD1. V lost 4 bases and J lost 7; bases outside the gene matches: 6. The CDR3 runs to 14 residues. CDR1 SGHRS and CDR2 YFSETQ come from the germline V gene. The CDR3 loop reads CASSPGQGGVGYTF. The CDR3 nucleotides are TGCGCCAGCAGCCCGGGACAGGGGGGGGTTGGCTACACCTTC.

Written as DNA, the CDR3 is TGTGCCAGCAGCTCCCCAGGACTAGCGGGGTGGGAGACCCAGTACTTC. It yields the protein CASSSPGLAGWETQYF. The gene calls are TRBV9 and TRBJ2-5; 12 bases are a match to TRBD2. The CDR3 has 16 residues. CDR1 and CDR2 from the germline V gene are SGDLS and YYNGEE. Trimming at V came to 4 bases and at J to 5 bases, leaving 9 bases not matched to a gene.

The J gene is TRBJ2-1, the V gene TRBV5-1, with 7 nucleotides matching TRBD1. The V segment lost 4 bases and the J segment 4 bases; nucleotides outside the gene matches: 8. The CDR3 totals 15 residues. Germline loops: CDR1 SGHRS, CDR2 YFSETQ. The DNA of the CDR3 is TGCGCCAGCAGCCCGGAGCCGGGACAGTACAATGAGCAGTTCTTC. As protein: CASSPEPGQYNEQFF.

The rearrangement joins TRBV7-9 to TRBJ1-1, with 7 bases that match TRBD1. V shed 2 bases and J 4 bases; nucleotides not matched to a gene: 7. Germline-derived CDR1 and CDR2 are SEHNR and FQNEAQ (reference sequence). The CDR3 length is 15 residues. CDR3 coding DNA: TGTGCCAGCAGCTTATCCGCAGGGGGTGTCACTGAAGCTTTCTTT. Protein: CASSLSAGGVTEAFF. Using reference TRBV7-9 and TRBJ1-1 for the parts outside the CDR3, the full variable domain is DTGVSQNPRHKITKRGQNVTFRCDPISEHNRLYWYRQTLGQGPEFLTYFQNEAQLEKSRLLSDRFSAERPKGSFSTLEIQRTEQGDSAMYLCASSLSAGGVTEAFFGQGTRLTVV.

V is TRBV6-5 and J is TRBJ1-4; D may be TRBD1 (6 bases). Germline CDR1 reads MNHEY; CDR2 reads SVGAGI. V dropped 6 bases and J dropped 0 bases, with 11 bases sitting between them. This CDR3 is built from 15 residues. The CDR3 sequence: CASRQGKATNEKLFF. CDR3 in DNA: TGTGCCAGCAGACAGGGAAAAGCAACTAATGAAAAACTGTTTTTT.

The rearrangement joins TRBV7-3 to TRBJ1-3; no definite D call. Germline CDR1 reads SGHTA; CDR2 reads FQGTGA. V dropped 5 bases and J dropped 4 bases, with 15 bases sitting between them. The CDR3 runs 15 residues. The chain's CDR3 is CASSLRGGAGNTIYF. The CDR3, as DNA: TGTGCCAGCAGCCTACGAGGCGGAGCCGGAAACACCATATATTTT.

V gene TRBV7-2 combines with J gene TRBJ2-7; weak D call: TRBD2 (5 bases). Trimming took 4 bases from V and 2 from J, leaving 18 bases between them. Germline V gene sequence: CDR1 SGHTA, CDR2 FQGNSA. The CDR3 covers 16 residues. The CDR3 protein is CASSSYGWTQTYEQYF. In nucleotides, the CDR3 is TGTGCCAGCAGCTCCTATGGATGGACTCAAACCTACGAGCAGTACTTC.

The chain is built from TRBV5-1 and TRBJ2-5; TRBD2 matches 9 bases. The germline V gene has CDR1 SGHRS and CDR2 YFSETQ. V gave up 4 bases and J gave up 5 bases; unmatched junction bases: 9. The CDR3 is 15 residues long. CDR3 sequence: CASSDSGGRGETQYF. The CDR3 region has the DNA TGCGCCAGCAGCGATAGCGGGGGCCGGGGGGAGACCCAGTACTTC.

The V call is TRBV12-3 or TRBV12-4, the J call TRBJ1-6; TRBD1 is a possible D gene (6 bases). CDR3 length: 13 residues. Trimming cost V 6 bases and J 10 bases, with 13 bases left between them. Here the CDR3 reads CASRSGVRSPLHF. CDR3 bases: TGTGCCAGCAGGTCAGGGGTTAGGTCACCCCTCCACTTT.

The CDR3 spells CASSLVNTDTQYF. The CDR3 coding sequence is TGTGCCAGCAGTTTAGTAAACACAGATACGCAGTATTTT. The V gene is TRBV12-3 or TRBV12-4, the J gene TRBJ2-3; unclear D gene. There are 13 residues in the CDR3. Trimming pared 1 base from V and 2 bases from J, leaving 4 bases between.

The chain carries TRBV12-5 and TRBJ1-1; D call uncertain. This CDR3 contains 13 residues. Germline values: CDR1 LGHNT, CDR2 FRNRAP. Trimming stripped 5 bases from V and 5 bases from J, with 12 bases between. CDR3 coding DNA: TGTGCTAGTGGTCCTATAGAGGGTACTGAAGCTTTCTTT. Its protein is CASGPIEGTEAFF.

CDR3 sequence (DNA): TGTGCCAGCAGCGTTTTAGGGACAGCTGCCACCGGGGAGCTGTTTTTT. Its translation: CASSVLGTAATGELFF. J is TRBJ2-2 and V is TRBV9, with 7 bases that match TRBD1. Germline loops: CDR1 SGDLS, CDR2 YYNGEE. The CDR3 has 16 amino acids. Unmatched junction bases numbered 8, after V lost 2 bases and J lost 4 bases.

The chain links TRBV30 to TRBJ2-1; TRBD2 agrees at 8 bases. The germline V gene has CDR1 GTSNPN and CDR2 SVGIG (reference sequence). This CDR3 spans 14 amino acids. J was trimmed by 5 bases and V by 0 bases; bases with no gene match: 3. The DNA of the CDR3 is TGTGCCTGGAGTGTACTAGCGGAGGACAATGAGCAGTTCTTC. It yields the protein CAWSVLAEDNEQFF.

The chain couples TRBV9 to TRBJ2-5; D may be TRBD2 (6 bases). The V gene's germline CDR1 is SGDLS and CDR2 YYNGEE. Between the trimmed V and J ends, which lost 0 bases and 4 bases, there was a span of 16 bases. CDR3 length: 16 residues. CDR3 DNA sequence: TGTGCCAGCAGCGTAGCCGCAGGGCAGGGAGGAGAGACCCAGTACTTC. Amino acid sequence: CASSVAAGQGGETQYF. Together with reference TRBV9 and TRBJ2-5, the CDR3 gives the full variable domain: DSGVTQTPKHLITATGQRVTLRCSPRSGDLSVYWYQQSLDQGLQFLIQYYNGEERAKGNILERFSAQQFPDLHSELNLSSLELGDSALYFCASSVAAGQGGETQYFGPGTRLLVL.

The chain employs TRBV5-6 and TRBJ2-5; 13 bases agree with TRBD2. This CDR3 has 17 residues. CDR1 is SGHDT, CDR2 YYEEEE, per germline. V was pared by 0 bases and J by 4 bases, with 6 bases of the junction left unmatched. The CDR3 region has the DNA TGTGCCAGCAGCTTGGGGACTAGCGGGAGTTTCCCAGAGACCCAGTACTTC. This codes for CASSLGTSGSFPETQYF.

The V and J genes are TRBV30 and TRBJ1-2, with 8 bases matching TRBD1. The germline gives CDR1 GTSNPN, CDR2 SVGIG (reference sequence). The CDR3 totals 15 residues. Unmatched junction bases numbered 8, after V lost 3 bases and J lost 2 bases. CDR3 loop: CAWSPGDRRNYGYTF. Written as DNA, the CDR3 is TGTGCCTGGAGCCCTGGGGACAGGAGGAACTATGGCTACACCTTC.

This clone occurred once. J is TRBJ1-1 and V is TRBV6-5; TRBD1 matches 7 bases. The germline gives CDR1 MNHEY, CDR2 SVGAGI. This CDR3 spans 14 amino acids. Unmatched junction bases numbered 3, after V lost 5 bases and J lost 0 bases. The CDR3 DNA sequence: TGTGCCAGCAGTAGCAGGGGGTTGAACACTGAAGCTTTCTTT. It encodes CASSSRGLNTEAFF.

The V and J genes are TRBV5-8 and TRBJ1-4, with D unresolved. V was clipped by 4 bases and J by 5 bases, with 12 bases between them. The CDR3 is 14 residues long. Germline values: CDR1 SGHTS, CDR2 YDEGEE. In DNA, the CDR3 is TGTGCCAGCAGCATGACCGTGGGCAATGAAAAACTGTTTTTT. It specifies CASSMTVGNEKLFF.